These T cell receptor beta chains were read from a single sample in a study of CD8+ T cells in alopecia areata. Libraries were prepared by immunoSEQ multiplex PCR; TCRdb keeps only in-frame clonotypes and omits some of them. This sample carries roughly 180,000 clones, approximately 50% of them seen once, and the ten largest clones take 9.5% to 13%. Sequencing was performed on CD8+ T cells sorted from blood, taken at approximately week 51, from a patient treated with tofacitinib. These receptors were obtained from a human donor with alopecia areata. Each CDR3 is given with its conserved first and last residue. D genes are given only for firm matches. Some rows have no size entry. The others give once, few or many, or a class for an expanded clone.

J: TRBJ1-1
size: -
V: TRBV7-8
D: -
DNA: TGTGCCAGCTGGGGAGGTGGGGGCACTGAAGCTTTCTTT
CDR3: CASWGGGGTEAFF

J: TRBJ1-1
size: -
V: TRBV29-1
D: -
DNA: TGCAGCGTTGAACTCAGCATGAACACTGAAGCTTTCTTT
CDR3: CSVELSMNTEAFF

J: TRBJ1-2
size: -
V: TRBV9
D: -
DNA: TGTGCCAGCATGGGAGGAATCGTTCGTGGCTACACCTTC
CDR3: CASMGGIVRGYTF

J: TRBJ1-1
size: few
V: TRBV5-1
D: -
DNA: TGCGCCAGCAGCCCTGGACCCTCGAACACTGAAGCTTTCTTT
CDR3: CASSPGPSNTEAFF

J: TRBJ2-1
size: few
V: TRBV9
D: -
DNA: TGTGCCAGCAGCGTAGACGGATACAATGAGCAGTTCTTC
CDR3: CASSVDGYNEQFF

J: TRBJ2-2
size: few
V: TRBV7-2
D: -
DNA: TGTGCCAGCAGCTTACGACTATTGGGCACCGGGGAGCTGTTTTTT
CDR3: CASSLRLLGTGELFF

J: TRBJ2-2
size: few
V: TRBV27
D: -
DNA: TGTGCCAGCAGTACCGGGACAACGGGCACCGGGGAGCTGTTTTTT
CDR3: CASSTGTTGTGELFF

J: TRBJ2-7
size: -
V: TRBV23-1
D: TRBD1
DNA: TGCGCCAGCAGTCAAATTATCTCGACAGGGGGCTCCTACGAGCAGTACTTC
CDR3: CASSQIISTGGSYEQYF

J: TRBJ2-1
size: -
V: TRBV6-1
D: -
DNA: TGTGCCAGCAGTGAAAACGGGTTGGCCCTAAAGCAGTTCTTC
CDR3: CASSENGLALKQFF

J: TRBJ1-1
size: few
V: TRBV4-1
D: -
DNA: TGCGCCAGCAGCCAAGATAAGGTATCAGCTTTCTTT
CDR3: CASSQDKVSAFF

J: TRBJ1-5
size: -
V: TRBV30
D: -
DNA: TGTGCCTGGGGGGACCTCAATCAGCCCCAGCATTTT
CDR3: CAWGDLNQPQHF

J: TRBJ2-1
size: few
V: TRBV6-5
D: -
DNA: TGTGCCAGCAGGGGTTCCTACAATGAGCAGTTCTTC
CDR3: CASRGSYNEQFF

J: TRBJ2-7
size: -
V: TRBV13
D: -
DNA: TGTGCCAGCAGCTTAGGCCTCGGCTACGAGCAGTACTTC
CDR3: CASSLGLGYEQYF

J: TRBJ2-1
size: -
V: TRBV5-4
D: -
DNA: TGTGCCAGCAGCCGGCCGGGGACCCGCTCCTACAATGAGCAGTTCTTC
CDR3: CASSRPGTRSYNEQFF